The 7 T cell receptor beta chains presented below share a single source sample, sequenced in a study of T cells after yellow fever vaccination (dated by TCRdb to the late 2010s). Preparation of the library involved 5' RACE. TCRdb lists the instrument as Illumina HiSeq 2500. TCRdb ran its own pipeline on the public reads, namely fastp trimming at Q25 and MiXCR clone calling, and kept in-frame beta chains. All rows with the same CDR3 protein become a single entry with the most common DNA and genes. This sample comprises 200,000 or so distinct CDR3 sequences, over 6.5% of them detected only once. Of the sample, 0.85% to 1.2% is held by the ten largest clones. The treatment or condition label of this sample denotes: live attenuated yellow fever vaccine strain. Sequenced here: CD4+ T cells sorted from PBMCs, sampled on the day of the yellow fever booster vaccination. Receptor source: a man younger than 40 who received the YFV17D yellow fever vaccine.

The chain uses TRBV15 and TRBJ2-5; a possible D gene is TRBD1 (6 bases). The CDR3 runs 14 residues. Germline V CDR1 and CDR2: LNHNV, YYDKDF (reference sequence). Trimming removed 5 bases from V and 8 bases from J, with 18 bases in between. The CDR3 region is CATSSAEGGPTQYF. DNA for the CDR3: TGTGCCACCAGCTCCGCAGAAGGGGGTCCAACCCAGTACTTC.

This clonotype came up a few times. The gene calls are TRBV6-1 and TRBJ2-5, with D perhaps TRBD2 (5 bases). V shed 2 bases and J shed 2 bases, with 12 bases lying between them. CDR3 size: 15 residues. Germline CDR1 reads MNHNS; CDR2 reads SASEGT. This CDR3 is CASSEFHGVQETQYF. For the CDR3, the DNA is TGTGCCAGCAGTGAATTTCACGGGGTGCAAGAGACCCAGTACTTC.

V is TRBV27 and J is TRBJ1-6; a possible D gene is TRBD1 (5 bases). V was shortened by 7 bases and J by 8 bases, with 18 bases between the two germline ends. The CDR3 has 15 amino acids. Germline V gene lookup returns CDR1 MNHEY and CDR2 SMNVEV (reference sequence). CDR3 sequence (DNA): TGTGCCAGCACCGGGGTGGGGGGTCATGATTCACCCCTCCACTTT. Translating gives CASTGVGGHDSPLHF.

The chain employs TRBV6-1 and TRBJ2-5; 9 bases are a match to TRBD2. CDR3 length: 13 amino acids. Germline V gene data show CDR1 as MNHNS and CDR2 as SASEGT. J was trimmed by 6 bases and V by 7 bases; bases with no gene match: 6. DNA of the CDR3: TGTGCCAGCACGGCTAGCGGGATAAAGACCCAGTACTTC. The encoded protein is CASTASGIKTQYF.

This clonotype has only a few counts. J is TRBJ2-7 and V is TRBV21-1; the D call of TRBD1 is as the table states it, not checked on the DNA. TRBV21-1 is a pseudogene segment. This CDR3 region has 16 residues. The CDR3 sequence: CASSPEGDRGHYEQYF. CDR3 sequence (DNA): TGTGCCAGCAGCCCCGAGGGGGACAGGGGCCACTACGAGCAGTACTTC.

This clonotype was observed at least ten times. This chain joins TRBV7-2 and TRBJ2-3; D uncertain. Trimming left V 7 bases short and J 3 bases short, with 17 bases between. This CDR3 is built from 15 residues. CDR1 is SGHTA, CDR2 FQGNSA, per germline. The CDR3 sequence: CASTLGQTLTDTQYF. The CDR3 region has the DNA TGTGCCAGCACCCTCGGCCAGACCCTTACAGATACGCAGTATTTT.

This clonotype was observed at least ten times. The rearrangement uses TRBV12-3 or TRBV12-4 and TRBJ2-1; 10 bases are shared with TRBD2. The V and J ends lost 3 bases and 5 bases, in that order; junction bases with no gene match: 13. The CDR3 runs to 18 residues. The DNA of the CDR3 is TGTGCCAGCAGTTTTCGGTCTTCTAGCGGGAGTCTCCACAATGAGCAGTTCTTC. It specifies CASSFRSSSGSLHNEQFF.